This TCR beta chain was recovered during a study of regulatory T cells in long-lasting Graves disease (dated by TCRdb to the early 2020s). Broadly, across the study: To count as having persistent Graves' disease, a patient had to have received antithyroid drug treatment for over 5 years with TSH receptor autoantibodies remaining persistently positive. Patients with persistent Graves' disease were compared with patients with newly diagnosed Graves' disease using TCR sequencing and RNA sequencing of peripheral blood. The study was conducted in China and was registered as a clinical trial. A total of about 35 samples underwent TCR sequencing, from some 13 patients with persistent Graves' disease and some 20 patients with newly diagnosed Graves' disease. On average, persistent Graves' disease patients in the clinical cohort had been on antithyroid drugs for about 10.3 years. The full study reports these points: Persistent patients shared more public clonotypes among themselves (2,741) than newly diagnosed patients did (approximately 970). The study examined only peripheral blood because the primary lesion, thyroid tissue, could not be accessed. As a limitation, the authors acknowledged that the small sample size may reduce accuracy. Compared with newly diagnosed patients, persistent Graves' disease patients had lower TCR Shannon entropy and fewer highly expanded clones, which suggests clonal expansion. Sequencing and analysis were limited to the TCR beta chain.

The library came from multiplex PCR. The sequencer listed for this sample is Illumina HiSeq 4000. To build TCR beta libraries, CDR3 regions were amplified by Arm-PCR using iRepertoire HTBI primers. Before sequencing, the PCR products went through gel purification. For the original study's pipeline: Gene usage analysis of CDR3 amino acid clonotypes used the roughly 60 TRBV and some 13 TRBJ segments found across samples. COPE and FqMerger were used to merge filtered high-quality paired reads into contigs. BLAST was used to align contigs to the IMGT TRBV, TRBD and TRBJ reference genes, and CDR3 was defined following IMGT. Clonotypes above 0.1% frequency were classified as highly expanded clones. Shannon entropy served as the measure of repertoire diversity, while the Gini coefficient captured V-J evenness. Public clonotypes were defined as clonotypes shared by more than one individual. TCRdb ran its own pipeline on the public reads, namely fastp trimming at Q25 and MiXCR clone calling, and kept in-frame beta chains. Rows are unified per CDR3 protein, each entry keeping the most common DNA and genes. It is TCRdb's table, rather than the study itself, that gives the V and J calls and clone size. The sample records a few hundred thousand distinct CDR3 sequences, approximately 23% of which are singletons. The top ten hold under 35% of the sample.

On this clonotype itself: Its target antigen remains unknown. Base qualities are missing; no much larger clone stands one base away.

The sample's time point label, decoded: persistent/refractory GD, antithyroid drugs over 5 years with positive TRAb. For both TCR sequencing and RNA sequencing, RNA was extracted from PBMCs using TRIzol. Graves' disease was diagnosed according to American Thyroid Association guidelines. The patients came from an endocrinology department in Xi'an, China. Each patient gave approximately 10 milliliters of peripheral blood, collected in an EDTA anticoagulant tube. Ficoll Paque Plus density gradient separation was used to isolate PBMCs, and no additional T cell sorting was done. An Agilent 2100 Bioanalyzer and agarose gel were used to check RNA quality, while a NanoDrop 2000 measured RNA concentration. The specimen comprised peripheral blood mononuclear cells (PBMCs), sampled when the disease was refractory, from a patient treated with antithyroid drugs. The clonotype originates from a woman in her thirties or forties with Graves disease. Donor details come from another sample of the same person, matched by shared clones.

The CDR3 here reads CSARDPGLAVNTGELFF. Here is the DNA: TGCAGTGCTAGAGACCCGGGACTAGCGGTCAACACCGGGGAGCTGTTTTTT. The chain is encoded by TRBV20-1 joined to TRBJ2-2; 11 of the junction bases match TRBD2. Clipping removes 0 bases from V and 2 bases from J, with 5 as the unmatched junction base count. The CDR3 runs 17 amino acids, cysteine and phenylalanine included. The only DNA kept is the CDR3, 51 bases in frame from the first base. According to the germline V gene (reference sequence), CDR1 reads DFQATT and CDR2 reads SNEGSKA.